This T cell receptor beta chain was retrieved from a study of blood T cell repertoires in COVID-19 (dated by TCRdb to the early 2020s). About the investigation overall: Samples covering the acute and convalescent phases of COVID-19 were provided by collaborators in the United States, Italy and Spain. The prospective study material was composed of cDNA or gDNA derived from T cells, B-cell-depleted T cells, or PBMCs. Deeply sampled blood TCRbeta repertoires from subjects exposed to, actively infected with, or recovered from COVID-19 were included in the dataset. The repertoires were released in a freely available public database meant as a resource for research on the immune response to SARS-CoV-2. The samples were drawn from two sources: the first 160 participants of the ongoing ImmuneRACE study, and over 950 subjects contributed by 6 global collaborators. Nearly every sample came with metadata listing a de-identified subject ID, COVID-19 status, age in years and sex. Where available, HLA class I and class II types were obtained from metadata supplied by the sample provider rather than from assay-based typing. On the study overall, not on this receptor specifically: The amount of clinical and demographic metadata varied by source and participant and was provided uncurated.

TCRbeta CDR3 regions were amplified from genomic DNA by means of the immunoSEQ Assay, a bias-controlled multiplex PCR. On the authors' methods: Within the assay, amplification of reference gene primers was used to estimate how many nucleated cells each sample contained. To quantify the absolute abundance of each unique TCRbeta CDR3 rearrangement, sequence reads were collapsed and filtered. For each sample, productive Simpson clonality was calculated as the square root of Simpson's diversity index across productive rearrangements. Drawn from immuneACCESS, this table holds only the in-frame rearrangements with V and J called that TCRdb kept. Clones are partly lost; checked studies trace under half to an unresolved V gene and leave the rest unexplained. The DNA gave D and trimming, while V, J and clone size come from that table. Recorded for this sample are about 270,000 clones; 80% to 90% of them occurred a single time. The top ten clones comprise over 3.5% of the sample.

Participants in the prospective study were enrolled through a virtual design, were aged roughly 18 to 100 years, and lived in approximately 25 United States geographic areas. To assign participants to cohorts, the prospective study relied on clinical history that participants themselves reported in a screening survey and a study questionnaire. In the prospective study, mobile phlebotomists collected whole blood, serum and a nasopharyngeal or oropharyngeal swab from each participant. Additional blood draws and questionnaires over an approximately two-month period could optionally be provided by prospective study participants. Before DNA extraction, blood samples from the prospective study were shipped at room temperature or frozen. CDR1 SNHLY and CDR2 FYNNEI are derived from the germline V gene. The junction carries 12 bases between V and J, which are trimmed by 3 bases and 5 bases respectively. Taken from cysteine to phenylalanine, the CDR3 has 14 residues. The read is trimmed to its CDR3 DNA, 42 bases read in frame from base 1.

In the case of this clone: Its antigen is not yet known. No base-level quality is on record; no much larger clone is a single base apart.

Recombination connected TRBV2 to TRBJ2-3; TRBD1 is a possible D gene, resting on 6 matching bases. The source is a woman in her 30s with acute COVID-19. Sequencing was done on a sample of PBMCs or T cells enriched from blood (not recorded which). In nucleotide form, the sequence is TGTGCCAGCAGTGATGTGGGGGCGGGAGATACGCAGTATTTT. Translated, it reads CASSDVGAGDTQYF.